This T cell receptor beta chain was identified during a study of T cell responses to AZD1222 COVID-19 vaccine. General study findings and limits: Repertoire collection took place solely once the T cell response had peaked. Spike-specific TCR breadth rose after two AZD1222 doses, and depth rose as well. At 160-218 and 743-854, vaccine-associated CD4 TCRs were dominant, and they spanned spike.

Per the germline V gene, CDR1 is MNHEY and CDR2 is SVGAGI. Trimming pared 8 bases from V and 6 bases from J, leaving 16 bases between. The CDR3 contains 13 residues. Profiling relied on immunoSEQ multiplex PCR, and the TCRdb table lists in-frame clones only, not all of them. The sample lists about 100,000 clones; about 90% were seen once. A single count supports this clone. As yet, its antigen is unknown. The starting material was peripheral blood, obtained on day 0 of MenACWY control vaccination. The rearrangement links TRBV6-5 to TRBJ1-1, with D perhaps matching TRBD1 (6 bases). The TCR was taken from an adult in good health. The CDR3 region has the DNA TGTGCCAGCCGCCGGGGGCCGGGGTCTGAAGCTTTCTTT. Its translation is CASRRGPGSEAFF.